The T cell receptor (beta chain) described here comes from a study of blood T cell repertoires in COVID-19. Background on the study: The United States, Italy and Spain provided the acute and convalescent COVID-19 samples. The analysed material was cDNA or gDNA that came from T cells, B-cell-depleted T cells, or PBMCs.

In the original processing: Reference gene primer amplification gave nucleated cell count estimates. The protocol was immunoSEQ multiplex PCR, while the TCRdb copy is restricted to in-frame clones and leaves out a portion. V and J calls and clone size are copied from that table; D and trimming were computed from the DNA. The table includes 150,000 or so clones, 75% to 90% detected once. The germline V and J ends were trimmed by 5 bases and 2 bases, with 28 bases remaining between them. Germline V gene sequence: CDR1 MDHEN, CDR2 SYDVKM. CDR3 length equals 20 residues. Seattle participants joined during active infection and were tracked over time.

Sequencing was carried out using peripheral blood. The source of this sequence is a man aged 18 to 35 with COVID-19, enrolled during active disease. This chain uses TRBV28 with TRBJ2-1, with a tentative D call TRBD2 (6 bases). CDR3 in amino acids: CASSPTGTRFGVAAYNEQFF. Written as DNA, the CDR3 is TGTGCCAGCAGTCCTACCGGGACGAGATTTGGGGTAGCGGCCTACAATGAGCAGTTCTTC.